Listed below are T cell receptor beta chains from one sample, sequenced in a study of shared clonotypes between healthy human individuals. The data were produced by immunoSEQ multiplex PCR, yet TCRdb's version contains in-frame clones alone and is incomplete. The profile shows roughly 1 million clones, around 78% of them singletons. Sequenced material: memory CD4+ T cells from PBMCs. The origin of the receptors is a man in his late teens or twenties in good health. Some clones in this sample may be carry-over from other donors' samples. Each CDR3 is given with its conserved first and last residue. The D gene is left open where the match is weak. Where a row states a size, it is once, few, many or the class of an expanded clone; other rows omit it.

v_call	clone_size	j_call	d_call	cdr3_nt	cdr3_aa
TRBV5-4	NA	TRBJ2-3	TRBD2	TGTGCCAGCAGCTTTCCTAGCGGGAGCATAGATACGCAGTATTTT	CASSFPSGSIDTQYF
TRBV5-6	NA	TRBJ2-7	NA	TGTGCCAGCAGCCCCTTCAAAGATCGGTACGAGCAGTACTTC	CASSPFKDRYEQYF
TRBV4-1	NA	TRBJ2-7	NA	TGCGCCAGCAGCCATGAGGGGAGGGGGACCTACGAGCAGTACTTC	CASSHEGRGTYEQYF
TRBV4-3	NA	TRBJ2-7	NA	TGCGCCAGCAGCCAAGAGGGCTGGGACCCGAGCTCCTACGAGCAGTACTTC	CASSQEGWDPSSYEQYF
TRBV14	NA	TRBJ2-1	NA	TGTGCCAGCAGCCCCTCGGGCGTAAACTACAATGAGCAGTTCTTC	CASSPSGVNYNEQFF
TRBV10-3	NA	TRBJ2-6	TRBD1	TGTGCCATCAGTTCCCGGTGGGGACAGGGGGCTGCTGGGGCCAACGTCCTGACTTTC	CAISSRWGQGAAGANVLTF
TRBV18	NA	TRBJ1-1	NA	TGTGCCAGCTCACCAGTCCCAGACACTGAAGCTTTCTTT	CASSPVPDTEAFF
TRBV18	NA	TRBJ1-2	NA	TGTGCCAGCCCTCGGGAGGCAGGGTTTAAGGGCTACACCTTC	CASPREAGFKGYTF
TRBV7-9	NA	TRBJ2-7	NA	TGTGCCAGCAGCTTCTACAGGGATAGAATTCACGAGCAGTACTTC	CASSFYRDRIHEQYF
TRBV5-8	NA	TRBJ2-7	TRBD2	TGTGCCAGCAGCCGGGACTATTCCTACGAGCAGTACTTC	CASSRDYSYEQYF
TRBV2	NA	TRBJ2-7	NA	TGTGCCAGCAGTGAAGTAGGCTACGAGCAGTACTTC	CASSEVGYEQYF
TRBV7-2	NA	TRBJ1-4	TRBD1	TGTGCCAGCAGCCCCGGACAGGGGCGGGGGGGAGAAAAACTGTTTTTT	CASSPGQGRGGEKLFF
TRBV28	few	TRBJ1-2	TRBD1	TGTGCCAGCAGTTCCGGGACAGGGAACTATGGCTACACCTTC	CASSSGTGNYGYTF
TRBV9	NA	TRBJ1-1	NA	TGTGCCAGCAGCGTAGTAGGGACGGCGAACACTGAAGCTTTCTTT	CASSVVGTANTEAFF
TRBV5-1	NA	TRBJ2-3	NA	TGCGCCAGCAGCTTCAGCGGGCGGGGCACAGATACGCAGTATTTT	CASSFSGRGTDTQYF
TRBV28	NA	TRBJ2-1	NA	TGTGCCAGCAGTTCCCCGGCGGGCGGGCCGAAGAATGAGCAGTTCTTC	CASSSPAGGPKNEQFF
TRBV6-5	NA	TRBJ1-1	TRBD1	TGTGCCAGCGGGGGACAGGGGCGAAGGAACACTGAAGCTTTCTTT	CASGGQGRRNTEAFF
TRBV11-3	NA	TRBJ2-1	NA	TGTGCCAGCAGCTTAGGATTTGCGAGCTCCTACAATGAGCAGTTCTTC	CASSLGFASSYNEQFF
TRBV6-1	NA	TRBJ2-5	NA	TGTGCCAGCAGTGCCCCCGGGATTTTAGAGACCCAGTACTTC	CASSAPGILETQYF
TRBV9	NA	TRBJ2-2	TRBD2	TGTGCCAGCATCCGGACTAGCCGGACCGGGGAGCTGTTTTTT	CASIRTSRTGELFF
TRBV11-3	NA	TRBJ2-7	TRBD2	TGTGCCAGCAGCCCGCGGGGGACCTCCTACGAGCAGTACTTC	CASSPRGTSYEQYF
TRBV4-1	NA	TRBJ2-7	NA	TGCGCCAGCAGCCTCCCAGGAGGGGGACTGTACGAGCAGTACTTC	CASSLPGGGLYEQYF
TRBV5-8	NA	TRBJ2-2	TRBD1	TGTGCCAGCAGCTGGGACAGGGAGAACACCGGGGAGCTGTTTTTT	CASSWDRENTGELFF
TRBV7-6	NA	TRBJ1-1	TRBD1	TGTGCCAGCAGCCTAGAGCAGGGGGCGATGAACACTGAAGCTTTCTTT	CASSLEQGAMNTEAFF
TRBV5-6	once	TRBJ2-1	TRBD2	TGTGCCAGCAGCTTCGGGCGGGAGGGCTTCTATGAGCAGTTCTTC	CASSFGREGFYEQFF
TRBV5-1	NA	TRBJ2-5	NA	TGCGCCAGCAGCCCGACCCAAGAGACCCAGTACTTC	CASSPTQETQYF
TRBV19	few	TRBJ1-2	NA	TGTGCCAGTAGTATGGGGCAGCGCCGCGGTGGCTACACCTTC	CASSMGQRRGGYTF
TRBV19	NA	TRBJ1-5	NA	TGTGCCAGTAGTATTCAGGTGCGAGGTCAGCCCCAGCATTTT	CASSIQVRGQPQHF
TRBV7-3	NA	TRBJ2-1	TRBD2	TGTGCCAGCAGCTCTAGCGGGACTAACAATGAGCAGTTCTTC	CASSSSGTNNEQFF
TRBV6-1	NA	TRBJ1-2	NA	TGTGCCAGCAGTGAGATGATCGCGGGATTATATGGCTACACCTTC	CASSEMIAGLYGYTF
TRBV5-1	NA	TRBJ2-6	NA	TGCGCCAGCAGCTTGGCCGCCCAGGCTGGGGCCAACGTCCTGACTTTC	CASSLAAQAGANVLTF